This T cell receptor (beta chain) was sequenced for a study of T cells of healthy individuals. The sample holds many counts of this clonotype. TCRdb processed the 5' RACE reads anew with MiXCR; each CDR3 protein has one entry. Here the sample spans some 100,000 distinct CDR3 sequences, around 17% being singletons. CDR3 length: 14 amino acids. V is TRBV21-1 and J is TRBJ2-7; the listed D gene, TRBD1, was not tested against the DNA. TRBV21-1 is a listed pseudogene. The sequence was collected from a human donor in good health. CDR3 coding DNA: TGTGCCAGTCTCCCGGGAGGGTGGTGGTACGAGCAGTACTTC. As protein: CASLPGGWWYEQYF.